One and the same sample provided the 20 T cell receptor beta chains below, sequenced in a study of T cell repertoires in cytomegalovirus infection (dated by TCRdb to the late 2010s). Reads for this sample came from an Illumina HiSeq 1500. TCRdb took the public reads, trimmed them with fastp at Q25, ran MiXCR for clone calling and kept in-frame beta chains. Identical CDR3 proteins give one entry, which carries the most common genes and DNA. For this sample there are approximately 260,000 distinct CDR3 sequences; approximately 17% appear just once. Approximately 51% of the sample is in the top ten clones. Input material: CD8+ T cells from PBMCs. These receptors all stem from a human donor in good health (CMV status not recorded). Some clones in this sample may be carry-over from other donors' samples.

To note about this clonotype: A clone one base away is much larger, so this may be a read error. V gene TRBV12-3 or TRBV12-4 combines with J gene TRBJ1-5; D not certain. This CDR3 has 13 amino acids. DNA for the CDR3: TGTGTCAGCAGTCTCCCCCCGGGGCAGCCCCAGCATTTT. It yields the protein CVSSLPPGQPQHF.

Concerning this clonotype: A read error is possible here, since a much larger clone lies one base away. The chain uses TRBV7-9 and TRBJ2-1; 10 nucleotides match TRBD2. Germline values: CDR1 SEHNR, CDR2 FQNEAQ (reference sequence). The CDR3 extends over 16 amino acids. CDR3 sequence (DNA): TGTGTCAGCAGCTTACAAGCGGGGGGGCCCTACAATGAGCAGTTCTTC. It translates to CVSSLQAGGPYNEQFF.

This chain uses TRBV6-6 with TRBJ2-2, with D maybe TRBD1 (6 bases). The ends were cut back, 5 bases at V and 8 bases at J, with 15 bases in the middle. Germline V gives CDR1 MNHNY, CDR2 SVGAGI (reference sequence). CDR3 length: 14 amino acids. The CDR3 coding sequence is TGTGCCAGCAGTGACGACAGGTTTTCTGGGGAGCTGTTTTTT. Translated, it gives CASSDDRFSGELFF.

This clonotype was observed at least ten times. V is TRBV7-8 and J is TRBJ1-2; D unresolved. CDR1 and CDR2 (germline): SGHVS, FQNEAQ. Trimming took off 3 bases at V and 5 bases at J, with 25 bases between the two ends. This CDR3 contains 18 residues. The CDR3 protein is CASSFSPHLDGTGYGYTF. CDR3 nucleotide sequence: TGTGCCAGCAGCTTCTCACCCCACCTCGACGGTACGGGATATGGCTACACCTTC.

This clonotype came up a few times. The CDR3 reads CASSLLSPNTEAFF. The DNA for the CDR3 is TGTGCCAGCAGTTTATTGTCCCCGAACACTGAAGCTTTCTTT. V gene TRBV28 combines with J gene TRBJ1-1; D is uncertain. The CDR3 spans 14 residues. Germline loops: CDR1 MDHEN, CDR2 SYDVKM. Trimming stripped 1 base from V and 1 base from J, with 7 bases between.

The DNA of the CDR3 is TGTGCCAGCAGCTTAGAGGACAGGGAAGAGACCCAGTACTTC. Encoded protein: CASSLEDREETQYF. J is TRBJ2-5 and V is TRBV7-9; 8 positions agree with TRBD1. The trim removed 1 base at V and 3 bases at J, leaving 1 base unmatched. CDR3 length: 14 residues. Germline V CDR1 and CDR2: SEHNR, FQNEAQ (reference sequence). The variable domain in full, with the rest retrieved from reference TRBV7-9 and TRBJ2-5, is DTGVSQNPRHKITKRGQNVTFRCDPISEHNRLYWYRQTLGQGPEFLTYFQNEAQLEKSRLLSDRFSAERPKGSFSTLEIQRTEQGDSAMYLCASSLEDREETQYFGPGTRLLVL.

This clonotype was detected a few times. This chain links TRBV10-3 with TRBJ2-5; D tentatively fits TRBD1 or TRBD2 (5 bases each). The CDR3 length is 12 residues. The ends were cut back, 8 bases at V and 2 bases at J, with 9 bases in the middle. CDR1 and CDR2 from the germline V gene are ENHRY and SYGVKD. For the CDR3, the DNA is TGTGCCATCGGGACGCAGCAAGAGACCCAGTACTTC. Translation gives CAIGTQQETQYF.

This clonotype was counted only a few times. The gene calls are TRBV7-8 and TRBJ2-1; 10 positions agree with TRBD2. The ends lost 3 bases at V and 3 bases at J; junction bases unmatched: 8. Germline CDR1 reads SGHVS; CDR2 reads FQNEAQ. CDR3 length equals 17 residues. CDR3 sequence (DNA): TGTGCCAGCAGCTTTCCCCCCGTAGCGGGGGGCTACAATGAGCAGTTCTTC. This gives the protein CASSFPPVAGGYNEQFF.

This sequence joins TRBV27 and TRBJ2-1; 9 nucleotides align to TRBD2. The CDR3 covers 16 residues. Looked up from germline, CDR1 is MNHEY and CDR2 is SMNVEV (reference sequence). Losses at the gene ends were 3 bases for V and 6 bases for J; bases not matched to a gene: 9. The CDR3 is CASSFASGEVFNEQFF. CDR3 nucleotide sequence: TGTGCCAGCAGTTTTGCTAGCGGGGAAGTTTTCAATGAGCAGTTCTTC.

Worth noting for this clonotype: A much larger clonotype is one base distant, so this may be a read error. The chain has TRBV20-1 and TRBJ2-7; the D call may be TRBD1 or TRBD2 (5 bases each). V gave up 3 bases and J gave up 3 bases, with 15 bases separating them. The CDR3 runs to 14 residues. Germline V gene data show CDR1 as DFQATT and CDR2 as SNEGSKA (reference sequence). The CDR3 reads CSARPRGAFYEQYF. For the CDR3, the DNA is TGCAGTGCTAGGCCACGGGGCGCGTTCTACGAGCAGTACTTC.

The chain links TRBV4-1 to TRBJ2-7; perhaps TRBD1 as D (5 bases). V lost 0 bases, J lost 3 bases, and 15 bases lay in between. This CDR3 contains 16 residues. Germline assignment: CDR1 MGHRA and CDR2 YSYEKL. The CDR3 nucleotides read TGCGCCAGCAGCCAAGAATGGGCCCGCAGGGACTACGAGCAGTACTTC. Amino acid sequence: CASSQEWARRDYEQYF.

In this sample, this clonotype turned up many times. The rearrangement links TRBV12-3 or TRBV12-4 to TRBJ1-2; 7 bases map to TRBD1. The CDR3 totals 14 residues. The ends lost 5 bases at V and 5 bases at J; junction bases unmatched: 8. Written as DNA, the CDR3 is TGTGCCAGCAGTCCCTCCGGACAGGCGTATGGCTACACCTTC. Translation gives CASSPSGQAYGYTF.

This chain joins TRBV4-1 and TRBJ2-2, with D perhaps matching TRBD1 (6 bases). Germline loops: CDR1 MGHRA, CDR2 YSYEKL. CDR3 length equals 16 residues. Trimming left V 1 base short and J 4 bases short, with 13 bases between. The DNA of the CDR3 is TGCGCCAGCAGCCAAGTAATGACAGGCCCCACCGGGGAGCTGTTTTTT. Translating it yields CASSQVMTGPTGELFF.

The chain links TRBV7-8 to TRBJ2-7, with 13 bases aligning to TRBD2. Trimming cost V 2 bases and J 1 base; bases outside gene matches: 8. The CDR3 extends over 18 amino acids. Germline V gene lookup returns CDR1 SGHVS and CDR2 FQNEAQ. CDR3 amino acids: CASSLRGPGLAGSYEQYF. CDR3 in DNA: TGTGCCAGCAGCTTAAGGGGACCGGGACTAGCGGGGTCCTACGAGCAGTACTTC.

This clonotype was seen a few times. The CDR3 spells CASSLVVGQGGRTEAFF. Written as DNA, the CDR3 is TGTGCCAGCAGCTTAGTTGTAGGTCAGGGCGGCCGGACTGAAGCTTTCTTT. The gene calls are TRBV7-9 and TRBJ1-1, with D maybe TRBD1 (5 bases). The V and J ends lost 1 base and 5 bases respectively, with 20 bases between them. Per germline, CDR1 SEHNR and CDR2 FQNEAQ (reference sequence). The CDR3 spans 17 residues.

The chain couples TRBV20-1 to TRBJ2-7, with 8 positions matching TRBD1. V lost 4 bases and J lost 3; bases outside the gene matches: 5. The CDR3 is 13 amino acids. Looked up from germline, CDR1 is DFQATT and CDR2 is SNEGSKA (reference sequence). DNA for the CDR3: TGCAGTGCTAACGGACAGGGTGGCTACGAGCAGTACTTC. It encodes CSANGQGGYEQYF.

This sequence joins TRBV7-9 and TRBJ2-7, with no clear D. With 0 bases removed from V and 2 bases from J, the gap between germline ends came to 8 bases. CDR1 is SEHNR, CDR2 FQNEAQ, per germline (reference sequence). This CDR3 comprises 14 residues. This chain's CDR3 is CASSLALRPYEQYF. In DNA form, the CDR3 reads TGTGCCAGCAGCTTAGCGCTGAGGCCCTACGAGCAGTACTTC. Drawing the rest from reference TRBV7-9 and TRBJ2-7, the complete variable domain is DTGVSQNPRHKITKRGQNVTFRCDPISEHNRLYWYRQTLGQGPEFLTYFQNEAQLEKSRLLSDRFSAERPKGSFSTLEIQRTEQGDSAMYLCASSLALRPYEQYFGPGTRLTVT.

This clonotype has a count of ten or more. The chain joins TRBV4-1 to TRBJ2-3; tentative D call: TRBD2 (5 bases). Germline CDR1 reads MGHRA; CDR2 reads YSYEKL. CDR3 length equals 16 residues. Trimming took 2 bases from V and 2 from J, leaving 14 bases between them. The CDR3 DNA sequence: TGCGCCAGCAGCCAAACTTCAGCGGTTCCCACAGATACGCAGTATTTT. This codes for CASSQTSAVPTDTQYF.

This clonotype has more than one count but fewer than ten. The J gene is TRBJ2-3, the V gene TRBV7-2, with 9 bases identical to TRBD2. V shed 1 base, J shed 0 bases, and the junction held 2 bases outside the gene matches. The CDR3 runs to 16 residues. Germline lookup yields CDR1 SGHTA and CDR2 FQGNSA. For the CDR3, the DNA is TGTGCCAGCAGCTTAGTAGCGGGGGCTAGCACAGATACGCAGTATTTT. It codes for CASSLVAGASTDTQYF.

This clonotype was picked up many times. The rearrangement joins TRBV12-3 or TRBV12-4 to TRBJ2-5; 8 nucleotides align to TRBD1. The CDR3 length is 16 residues. The V segment lost 1 base and the J segment 0 bases; nucleotides outside the gene matches: 4. The CDR3 sequence is CASSLGGQDHQETQYF. CDR3 bases: TGTGCCAGCAGTTTAGGGGGACAGGATCACCAAGAGACCCAGTACTTC.